The rows below give T cell receptor beta chains drawn from one sample of a study of CD8 T cells in Susac syndrome. Via MiXCR, TCRdb re-called the immunoSEQ multiplex PCR reads, giving one row per CDR3 protein. The sample records under 110,000 distinct CDR3 sequences, approximately 95% being singletons. The sequencing sample was made of CD8+ T cells from PBMCs. Source of these receptors: a human donor with Susac syndrome. Each CDR3 is given with its conserved first and last residue. D genes are given only for firm matches. A clone size is listed for some rows: how often the clone was seen (once, few, many), or a class if it is expanded.

v_gene	abundance	d_gene	j_gene	CDR3nt	CDR3aa
TRBV4-3	NA	NA	TRBJ1-1	TGCGCCAGCAGCCAAGTAGGGACGACGAACACTGAAGCTTTCTTT	CASSQVGTTNTEAFF
TRBV25-1	NA	TRBD1	TRBJ2-5	TGTGCCAGCAGGGACAGGGGTGAAGAGACCCAGTACTTC	CASRDRGEETQYF
TRBV20-1	NA	NA	TRBJ2-1	TGCAGTGCAACAGGACTTAGCCCGAATGAGCAGTTCTTC	CSATGLSPNEQFF
TRBV20-1	NA	TRBD1	TRBJ2-5	TGCAGTGCTCATTACCCGGACAGGTCGCAAGAGACCCAGTACTTC	CSAHYPDRSQETQYF
TRBV29-1	once	NA	TRBJ1-2	TGCAGCGACCTAAGCAGCTATGGCTACACCTTC	CSDLSSYGYTF
TRBV7-8	NA	NA	TRBJ2-2	TGTGCCAGCAGCGCCGCATCCAGGGAGCTGTTTTTT	CASSAASRELFF
TRBV20-1	NA	NA	TRBJ2-5	TGCAGTGCTACGGCCCTGTGGCGCACCGACCAAGAGACCCAGTACTTC	CSATALWRTDQETQYF
TRBV7-3	once	NA	TRBJ1-5	TGTGCCAGCAGCTCCGGACTTTGGGCACCCTATAGCAATCAGCCCCAGCATTTT	CASSSGLWAPYSNQPQHF
TRBV9	NA	NA	TRBJ2-1	TGTGCCAGCAGCCCAGGACAAATCAATGAGCAGTTCTTC	CASSPGQINEQFF
TRBV7-9	once	NA	TRBJ2-2	TGTGCCAGCAGCCCGGAGGCCGGGGAGCTGTTTTTT	CASSPEAGELFF